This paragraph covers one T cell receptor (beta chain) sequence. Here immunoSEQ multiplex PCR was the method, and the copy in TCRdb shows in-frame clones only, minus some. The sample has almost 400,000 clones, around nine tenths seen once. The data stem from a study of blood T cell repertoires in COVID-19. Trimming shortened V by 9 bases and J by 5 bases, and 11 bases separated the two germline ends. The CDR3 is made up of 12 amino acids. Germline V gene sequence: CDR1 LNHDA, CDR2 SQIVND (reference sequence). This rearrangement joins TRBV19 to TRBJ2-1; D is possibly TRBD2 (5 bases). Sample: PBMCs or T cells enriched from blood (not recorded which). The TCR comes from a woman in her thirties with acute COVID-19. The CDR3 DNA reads TGTGCCAGCGGGAAACAAAACAATGAGCAGTTCTTC. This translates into CASGKQNNEQFF.